These 5 T cell receptor beta chains were all obtained from the same sample, sequenced in a study of blood T cell repertoires in COVID-19. Assay used: immunoSEQ multiplex PCR; TCRdb lists only in-frame clones, some missing. Of roughly 200,000 clones listed, 75% to 95% are singletons. Sequencing was performed on peripheral blood. The receptors here all came from a man aged 50-59 years with acute or convalescent COVID-19.

The chain is built from TRBV7-2 and TRBJ1-3; 9 positions match TRBD1. The CDR3 consists of 16 residues. CDR1 SGHTA and CDR2 FQGNSA come from the germline V gene. V shed 7 bases, J shed 0 bases, and the junction held 7 bases outside the gene matches. CDR3 region: CASKRQGGSSGNTIYF. As DNA, the CDR3 is TGTGCCAGCAAGAGACAGGGGGGTTCCTCTGGAAACACCATATATTTT. Looking up the rest from reference TRBV7-2 and TRBJ1-3 gives the full variable domain: GAGVSQSPSNKVTEKGKDVELRCDPISGHTALYWYRQSLGQGLEFLIYFQGNSAPDKSGLPSDRFSAERTGGSVSTLTIQRTQQEDSAVYLCASKRQGGSSGNTIYFGEGSWLTVV.

The chain recombines TRBV5-1 with TRBJ2-7, with TRBD1 matching 7 bases. From germline, CDR1 is SGHRS and CDR2 YFSETQ. V lost 4 bases to trimming and J lost 3 bases; unmatched junction nucleotides: 10. The CDR3 extends over 15 amino acids. The CDR3 DNA reads as TGCGCCAGCAGCCCTACAGGGGTCGCAAACTACGAGCAGTACTTC. It codes for CASSPTGVANYEQYF. Together with reference TRBV5-1 and TRBJ2-7, the CDR3 gives the full variable domain: KAGVTQTPRYLIKTRGQQVTLSCSPISGHRSVSWYQQTPGQGLQFLFEYFSETQRNKGNFPGRFSGRQFSNSRSEMNVSTLELGDSALYLCASSPTGVANYEQYFGPGTRLTVT.

This chain connects TRBV28 to TRBJ2-7; D is unresolved. Trimming removed 6 bases from V and 0 bases from J, with 6 bases in between. Germline loops: CDR1 MDHEN, CDR2 SYDVKM. The CDR3 consists of 12 residues. As DNA, the CDR3 is TGTGCCAGCAGCCGGTACTCCTACGAGCAGTACTTC. This translates into CASSRYSYEQYF.

The V and J genes are TRBV5-4 and TRBJ2-2, with TRBD2 matching 14 bases. The length of the CDR3 is 17 residues. Per the germline V gene, CDR1 is SGHNT and CDR2 is YYREEE (reference sequence). With V trimmed by 4 bases and J by 5 bases, 7 bases remained unmatched. In nucleotides, the CDR3 is TGTGCCAGCAGCCCTAGACTAGCGGGGGGGCTGACCGGGGAGCTGTTTTTT. Amino acid sequence: CASSPRLAGGLTGELFF.

V is TRBV6-2 or TRBV6-3 and J is TRBJ1-5; D might be TRBD1 (5 bases). CDR1 is MNHEY, CDR2 SVGEGT, per germline. The CDR3 spans 14 residues. V shed 5 bases and J shed 6 bases, with 14 bases lying between them. CDR3 protein: CASSPGREAQPQHF. The CDR3 bases are TGTGCCAGCAGTCCCGGCAGGGAGGCTCAGCCCCAGCATTTT.